The rows below give T cell receptor beta chains drawn from one sample of a study of T cells after yellow fever vaccination. TCRdb passed the 5' RACE reads through MiXCR, listing each CDR3 protein once. Seen here are under 250,000 distinct CDR3 sequences, about 7% observed once, and the top ten hold 0.85%. This specimen was CD4+ T cells sorted from PBMCs, taken 15 days after the yellow fever booster vaccination. These TCRs come from a man aged 25-45 years who received the YFV17D yellow fever vaccine. Both conserved end residues are part of each CDR3. D genes are given only for firm matches. Rows give clone size only sometimes, using once, few, many, or a class for an expanded clone.

V	J	length	size	D	CDR3	DNA
TRBV5-1	TRBJ2-5	14	few	NA	CASSQAASRETQYF	TGCGCCAGCAGCCAAGCAGCCTCCAGGGAGACCCAGTACTTC
TRBV11-2	TRBJ2-6	15	few	NA	CASSHGLAGANVLTF	TGTGCCAGCAGCCACGGGTTGGCTGGGGCCAACGTCCTGACTTTC
TRBV20-1	TRBJ2-1	15	NA	TRBD2	CSAPQRGAGGPGQFF	TGCAGTGCCCCCCAGAGGGGAGCGGGAGGGCCAGGGCAGTTCTTC
TRBV6-5	TRBJ1-5	16	few	TRBD1	CASSYLDRPPGQPQHF	TGTGCCAGCAGTTATTTGGACAGGCCCCCGGGGCAGCCCCAGCATTTT
TRBV18	TRBJ2-3	15	NA	TRBD2	CASSPQQAGGDTQYF	TGTGCCAGCTCACCACAACAAGCGGGAGGGGATACGCAGTATTTT
TRBV11-2	TRBJ2-4	15	NA	NA	CASSLEVRRIDIQYF	TGTGCCAGCAGCTTAGAAGTCAGGCGGATTGACATTCAGTACTTC
TRBV18	TRBJ2-2	13	few	NA	CASSLKGPGELFF	TGTGCCAGCTCACTGAAGGGGCCCGGGGAGCTGTTTTTT
TRBV5-6	TRBJ1-5	14	many	NA	CASSPAVGNQPQHF	TGTGCCAGCAGCCCAGCGGTTGGCAATCAGCCCCAGCATTTT
TRBV5-1	TRBJ2-3	16	few	NA	CASSLEASRGTDTQYF	TGCGCCAGCAGCTTGGAGGCTAGTCGGGGCACAGATACGCAGTATTTT
TRBV7-9	TRBJ1-1	12	many	NA	CASSLKDTEAFF	TGTGCCAGCAGCTTAAAGGACACTGAAGCTTTCTTT
TRBV7-9	TRBJ2-1	17	few	TRBD2	CASSFRLAGTPHNEQFF	TGTGCCAGCAGCTTTCGGCTAGCGGGCACCCCCCACAATGAGCAGTTCTTC
TRBV20-1	TRBJ1-2	15	NA	NA	CSARGSGRTREGYTF	TGCAGTGCTAGAGGTTCCGGGAGGACGAGGGAGGGCTACACCTTC
TRBV20-1	TRBJ2-3	15	few	TRBD2	CSARDGTSGSYTQYF	TGCAGTGCTAGAGATGGGACTAGCGGGAGCTATACGCAGTATTTT
TRBV7-3	TRBJ2-5	12	few	NA	CASSPYEGTQYF	TGTGCCAGCAGCCCATACGAAGGGACCCAGTACTTC
TRBV7-9	TRBJ2-1	11	many	NA	CASSLTNEQFF	TGTGCCAGCAGCTTAACCAATGAGCAGTTCTTC
TRBV5-5	TRBJ2-1	14	few	NA	CASSGTGVNNEQFF	TGTGCCAGCAGCGGGACTGGAGTTAACAATGAGCAGTTCTTC
TRBV7-9	TRBJ2-2	15	NA	TRBD1	CASSKEDRDTGELFF	TGTGCCAGCAGTAAAGAGGACAGGGACACCGGGGAGCTGTTTTTT
TRBV24-1	TRBJ1-5	18	many	NA	CATSDYGHRDFSNQPQHF	TGTGCCACCAGTGATTACGGACACCGGGACTTTAGCAATCAGCCCCAGCATTTT
TRBV2	TRBJ2-1	17	NA	TRBD2	CARSQPMGAGGHNEQFF	TGTGCCCGCAGCCAACCAATGGGGGCGGGAGGGCATAATGAGCAGTTCTTC
TRBV11-2	TRBJ2-3	15	many	NA	CASRGGWAPTDTQYF	TGTGCCAGCAGGGGGGGATGGGCACCCACAGATACGCAGTATTTT
TRBV20-1	TRBJ1-2	13	few	TRBD1	CSALRTGGRGYTF	TGCAGTGCTCTCCGGACAGGGGGTCGGGGCTACACCTTC
TRBV11-2	TRBJ2-1	17	NA	TRBD2	CASSPPPGGARYNEQFF	TGTGCCAGCAGCCCTCCCCCGGGGGGGGCCCGCTACAATGAGCAGTTCTTC
TRBV19	TRBJ2-5	13	few	NA	CASSEQRRETQYF	TGTGCCAGTAGTGAACAGAGACGAGAGACCCAGTACTTC
TRBV12-3/TRBV12-4	TRBJ1-2	15	NA	NA	CASSFRRLPRGGYTF	TGTGCCAGCAGTTTTAGGCGCCTCCCGAGGGGTGGCTACACCTTC
TRBV20-1	TRBJ1-1	13	NA	NA	CSARNLQNTEAFF	TGCAGTGCTAGGAATCTCCAGAACACTGAAGCTTTCTTT
TRBV7-2	TRBJ2-1	16	many	TRBD2	CASSWAIGSGSNEQFF	TGTGCCAGCAGCTGGGCGATAGGTAGCGGGAGTAATGAGCAGTTCTTC
TRBV5-1	TRBJ2-7	13	NA	NA	CASSLALGYEQYF	TGCGCCAGCAGCTTGGCCCTCGGCTACGAGCAGTACTTC